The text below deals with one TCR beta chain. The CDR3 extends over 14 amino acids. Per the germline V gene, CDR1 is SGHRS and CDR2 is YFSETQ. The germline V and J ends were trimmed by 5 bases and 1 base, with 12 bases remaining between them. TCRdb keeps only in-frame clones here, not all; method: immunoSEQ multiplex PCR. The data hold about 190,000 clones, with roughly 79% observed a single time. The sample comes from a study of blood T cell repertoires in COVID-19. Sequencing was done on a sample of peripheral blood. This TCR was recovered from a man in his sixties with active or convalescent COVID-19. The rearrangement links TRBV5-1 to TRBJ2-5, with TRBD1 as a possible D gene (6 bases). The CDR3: CASSFGDTQETQYF. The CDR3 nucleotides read TGCGCCAGCAGTTTCGGGGACACCCAAGAGACCCAGTACTTC.